The 18 T cell receptor beta chains reported below all come from one sample, sequenced in a study of tumor-infiltrating lymphocytes in primary liver carcinoma. A constant-region primer primed TCR beta cDNA synthesis from about 0.45 ug of total RNA. TCR beta libraries came from three nested multiplex PCR rounds using slightly modified ARM-PCR. The opening two PCR rounds, ten to eleven cycles each, paired TRBV1-TRBV30 forward primers with a C-beta reverse primer. TCRdb reanalysed the multiplex PCR reads using MiXCR and keeps one entry per CDR3 protein. Of around 99,000 distinct CDR3 sequences in the sample, roughly 70% were seen once. From roughly 20-30 mg of unsorted bulk tissue, DNA and RNA were co-extracted together. The sequencing input was tumor-adjacent normal liver tissue. The receptors were sampled from a middle-aged man with primary liver carcinoma and hepatitis B virus infection.

Judged by abundance, this clonotype is medium-sized. The chain recombines TRBV5-4 with TRBJ2-5, with TRBD1 identical over 7 bases. CDR3 size: 13 residues. The J segment lost 5 bases and the V segment lost 6 bases, leaving 7 bases of the junction unmatched. Germline CDR1 reads SGHNT; CDR2 reads YYREEE (reference sequence). The CDR3 is CASMDRPEETQYF. The DNA of the CDR3 is TGTGCCAGCATGGACAGGCCCGAGGAGACCCAGTACTTC.

This clonotype came up many times. The chain couples TRBV6-5 to TRBJ2-7, with 9 bases matching TRBD2. The CDR3 covers 12 residues. Germline assignment: CDR1 MNHEY and CDR2 SVGAGI. V shed 2 bases, J shed 12 bases, and the junction held 5 bases outside the gene matches. In DNA, the CDR3 is TGTGCCAGCAGTTACGCGGGAGGGCCGAGGTACTTC. Encoded protein: CASSYAGGPRYF.

This clonotype was observed a handful of times. V is TRBV25-1 and J is TRBJ2-5, with 8 bases identical to TRBD2. The V segment lost 6 bases and the J segment 5 bases; nucleotides outside the gene matches: 8. Germline CDR1 MGHDK, CDR2 SYGVNS. The CDR3 runs 14 residues. The CDR3 sequence is CASSQRGGEETQYF. The CDR3 coding sequence is TGTGCCAGCAGCCAACGGGGGGGTGAGGAGACCCAGTACTTC.

This chain connects TRBV6-5 to TRBJ2-2; D possibly corresponds to TRBD1 (7 bases). The germline V gene encodes CDR1 MNHEY and CDR2 SVGAGI. The ends were cut back, 4 bases at V and 5 bases at J, with 20 bases in the middle. There are 17 residues in the CDR3. The CDR3 region is CASSSRRRGRRTGELFF. The CDR3 coding sequence is TGTGCCAGCAGTTCCCGTCGGAGGGGGCGTAGGACCGGGGAGCTGTTTTTT.

As concerns this clonotype: Here the CDR3 omits its conserved ending phenylalanine or tryptophan, so a read error is the likely source. This chain uses TRBV11-2 with TRBJ2-1, with D tentatively TRBD2 (6 bases). The germline CDR1 and CDR2 sequences are SGHAT and FQNNGV. V was cut by 4 bases and J by 6 bases, with 19 bases left in between. This CDR3 is 16 amino acids long. CDR3 loop: CASSSSAGPSGNEQFL. CDR3 sequence (DNA): TGTGCCAGCAGCTCCTCGGCGGGACCCTCGGGCAATGAGCAGTTCTTA.

This clonotype was seen many times. The V call is TRBV6-1, the J call TRBJ2-1; 8 bases are shared with TRBD2. From germline, CDR1 is MNHNS and CDR2 SASEGT. Unmatched junction bases numbered 8, after V lost 4 bases and J lost 9 bases. The CDR3 totals 14 residues. The CDR3 nucleotides read TGTGCCAGCAGTGGACGGGAGGGCCGGGGTGAGCAGTTCTTC. Its translation is CASSGREGRGEQFF.

Turning to this clonotype: A single base separates this from a much larger clone, so it may be a read error. This chain connects TRBV7-9 to TRBJ1-1; D uncertain. The V gene lost 8 bases and the J gene lost 0 bases, with 7 bases spanning the gap. CDR1 is SEHNR, CDR2 FQNEAQ, per germline (reference sequence). The length of the CDR3 is 12 residues. The CDR3 DNA is TGTGCCAGCTGGGTAATGAACACTGAAGCTTTCTTT. This gives the protein CASWVMNTEAFF. Based on the CDR3 plus reference TRBV7-9 and TRBJ1-1, the full variable domain is DTGVSQNPRHKITKRGQNVTFRCDPISEHNRLYWYRQTLGQGPEFLTYFQNEAQLEKSRLLSDRFSAERPKGSFSTLEIQRTEQGDSAMYLCASWVMNTEAFFGQGTRLTVV.

The rearrangement links TRBV12-3 or TRBV12-4 to TRBJ1-5; D is possibly TRBD2 (5 bases). The DNA end favors TRBJ2-3, so the J call may be wrong. The CDR3 spans 14 residues. The CDR3 DNA reads as TGTGCCAGCAGCCCCTTCCGGACTGATCAGCCCCAGTATTTT. The encoded protein is CASSPFRTDQPQYF.

Worth noting for this clonotype: The junction departs from germline at one end; a sequencing error may be responsible. The chain is built from TRBV11-2 and TRBJ1-1; 9 bases match TRBD1. Per germline, CDR1 SGHAT and CDR2 FQNNGV. There are 17 residues in the CDR3. The chain's CDR3 is CASSPYGQGSRNTEASF. CDR3 nucleotide sequence: TGTGCCAGCAGCCCCTACGGACAGGGGTCGAGGAACACCGAAGCTTCCTTT. The whole variable domain, remainder taken from reference TRBV11-2 and TRBJ1-1, is EAGVAQSPRYKIIEKRQSVAFWCNPISGHATLYWYQQILGQGPKLLIQFQNNGVVDDSQLPKDRFSAERLKGVDSTLKIQPAKLEDSAVYLCASSPYGQGSRNTEASFGQGTRLTVV.

Note on this clonotype: The junction differs from germline at one of its ends, possibly a read error. The chain links TRBV29-1 to TRBJ2-7; 9 bases align to TRBD2. Germline V gives CDR1 SQVTM, CDR2 ANQGSEA. The CDR3 runs to 15 residues. CDR3 bases: TGCAGCGTTCGACAAGCGGGAGGTTCTCGCTACGATCAGTACTTC. Translation: CSVRQAGGSRYDQYF.

Comment on this clonotype: The conserved phenylalanine or tryptophan normally closing the CDR3 is absent here, so this likely arose from a read error. V gene TRBV12-3 or TRBV12-4 combines with J gene TRBJ2-4; D is unresolved. The CDR3 totals 12 residues. CDR3 sequence reads: CASSFGKHIQYL. The CDR3 nucleotides read TGTGCTAGCAGTTTCGGCAAGCACATTCAGTACCTC.

Of note for this clonotype: This may be a read error, as it is one base from a much larger clone. This is likely a read error, given that the CDR3 carries no conserved phenylalanine or tryptophan at its end. CDR3 DNA sequence: TGCAGCGTTCCGGATACTAGCGGGAGGGGTCAAGAGACCCAGTACATC. Translating it yields CSVPDTSGRGQETQYI. The chain combines TRBV29-1 with TRBJ2-5; 13 bases are shared with TRBD2. The CDR3 has 16 residues. Germline loops: CDR1 SQVTM, CDR2 ANQGSEA. The junction had 8 bases not matched to a gene; V was cut back by 5 bases and J by 2 bases.

The CDR3 reads CASNSSGNTGELFF. The CDR3 DNA reads TGTGCCAGCAACTCTAGCGGGAACACCGGGGAGCTGTTTTTT. The chain uses TRBV7-9 and TRBJ2-2, with TRBD2 matching 7 bases. CDR3 length: 14 amino acids. Germline values: CDR1 SEHNR, CDR2 FQNEAQ (reference sequence). Trimming took 7 bases from V and 1 from J; bases not matched to a gene: 3.

The chain has TRBV7-8 and TRBJ2-1; D may be TRBD2 (5 bases). V lost 9 bases, J lost 1 base, and 13 bases lay in between. CDR3 length: 14 amino acids. Germline lookup yields CDR1 SGHVS and CDR2 FQNEAQ. CDR3 DNA sequence: TGTGCCAGACCGGCAAGCGGTTCCTACAATGAGCAGTTCTTC. It encodes CARPASGSYNEQFF.

As concerns this clonotype: The junction departs from the called germline gene at one end, perhaps through a read error. The V and J genes are TRBV6-1 and TRBJ2-7; 9 nucleotides match TRBD1. The germline CDR1 and CDR2 sequences are MNHNS and SASEGT. This CDR3 is built from 13 residues. The DNA for the CDR3 is TGTGCCATCAGTGAATGGACAGGGGCCGAGCAGTATTTC. Translating gives CAISEWTGAEQYF.

About this clonotype: At one boundary the junction diverges from the germline segment, which might be a read error. The J gene is TRBJ1-2, the V gene TRBV29-1, with 7 bases aligning to TRBD1. Germline assignment: CDR1 SQVTM and CDR2 ANQGSEA. The CDR3 consists of 11 residues. The CDR3 DNA sequence: TGTAGCGTTGCCCGACAGGGCCACTACACCTTC. It codes for CSVARQGHYTF.

Turning to this clonotype: The CDR3 ends on some other residue instead of the conserved phenylalanine or tryptophan, so this is likely a read error. The rearrangement links TRBV7-9 to TRBJ1-1; the D gene is possibly TRBD1 (5 bases). The length of the CDR3 is 12 residues. V was cut by 9 bases and J by 4 bases, with 12 bases left in between. Germline V gene sequence: CDR1 SEHNR, CDR2 FQNEAQ (reference sequence). The CDR3: CASTPGGTEAFS. The CDR3 bases are TGTGCCAGTACCCCCGGGGGCACTGAAGCTTTCTCT.

Note on this clonotype: With a much larger clone just one base away, this may be a read error. The chain is built from TRBV5-5 and TRBJ2-5, with no clear D. The CDR3 is 13 residues long. Germline CDR1 SGHKS, CDR2 YYEKEE (reference sequence). V was shortened by 4 bases and J by 7 bases, with 14 bases between the two germline ends. The CDR3 is CASSDDLEGTQYF. The CDR3 coding sequence is TGTGCCAGCAGCGACGACCTTGAAGGGACCCAGTACTTC. Variable domain in full (rest from reference TRBV5-5 and TRBJ2-5): DAGVTQSPTHLIKTRGQQVTLRCSPISGHKSVSWYQQVLGQGPQFIFQYYEKEERGRGNFPDRFSARQFPNYSSELNVNALLLGDSALYLCASSDDLEGTQYFGPGTRLLVL.